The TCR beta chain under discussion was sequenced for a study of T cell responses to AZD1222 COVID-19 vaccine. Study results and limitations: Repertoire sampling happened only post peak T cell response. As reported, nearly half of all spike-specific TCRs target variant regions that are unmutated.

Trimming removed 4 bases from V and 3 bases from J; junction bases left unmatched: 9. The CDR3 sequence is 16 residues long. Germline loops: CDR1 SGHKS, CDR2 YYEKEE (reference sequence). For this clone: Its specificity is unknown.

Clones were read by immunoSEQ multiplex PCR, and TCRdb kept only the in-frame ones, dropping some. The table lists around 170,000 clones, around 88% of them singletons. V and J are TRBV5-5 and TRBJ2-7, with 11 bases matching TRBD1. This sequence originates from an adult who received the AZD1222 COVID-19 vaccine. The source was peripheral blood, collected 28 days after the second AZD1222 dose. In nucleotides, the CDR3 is TGTGCCAGCAGCGCGACGGGGACAGGGGGTAACTACGAGCAGTACTTC. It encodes CASSATGTGGNYEQYF.